Following are 10 T cell receptor beta chains from one sample sequenced in a study of regulatory T cells in long-lasting Graves disease. The time point was: newly diagnosed GD, antithyroid drugs for less than 3 months. RNA isolated from PBMCs was used to make the TCR library. In building TCR beta libraries, iRepertoire HTBI primers were used together with Arm-PCR of CDR3 regions. TCRdb re-called the multiplex PCR reads through MiXCR, storing one row per CDR3 protein. The sample carries hundreds of thousands of distinct CDR3 sequences, roughly 14% recorded once. This sample was shared with a second study, whose subject was T cells in Graves' hyperthyroidism and ophthalmopathy.

The input for sequencing was peripheral blood mononuclear cells (PBMCs), taken at new diagnosis, from a patient treated with antithyroid drugs. These receptors were collected from a man aged 25 to 45 with Graves disease.

The chain combines TRBV29-1 with TRBJ2-1, with 13 positions matching TRBD2. The CDR3 extends over 15 amino acids. The germline gives CDR1 SQVTM, CDR2 ANQGSEA. Trimming cost V 5 bases and J 6 bases; bases outside gene matches: 7. The CDR3 loop reads CSVYGTSGNVNEQFF. The CDR3 nucleotides read TGCAGCGTTTATGGGACTAGCGGGAATGTCAATGAGCAGTTCTTC.

The chain is built from TRBV12-3 or TRBV12-4 and TRBJ2-4; 9 bases map to TRBD1. Trimming took 5 bases from V and 7 from J; bases not matched to a gene: 6. The CDR3 extends over 14 amino acids. CDR3: CASSPGTGRNIQYF. CDR3 coding DNA: TGTGCCAGCAGTCCCGGGACAGGGAGGAACATTCAGTACTTC.

This clonotype was recorded at least ten times. The chain employs TRBV12-3 or TRBV12-4 and TRBJ2-3; possibly TRBD2 for D (6 bases). This CDR3 is 14 amino acids long. V was pared by 8 bases and J by 2 bases, with 14 bases between. As DNA, the CDR3 is TGTGCCAGCGGCCGGGACTCCCCCACAGATACGCAGTATTTT. Translation gives CASGRDSPTDTQYF.

The rearrangement joins TRBV7-8 to TRBJ2-5; 11 bases are shared with TRBD1. The CDR3 sequence is 16 residues long. CDR1 and CDR2 (germline): SGHVS, FQNEAQ. With 2 bases clipped from V and 5 bases from J, the junction kept 7 bases outside the gene matches. CDR3 nucleotides: TGTGCCAGCAGCTTACCACGGGGACAGGGGGGCGAGACCCAGTACTTC. This codes for CASSLPRGQGGETQYF.

The DNA of the CDR3 is TGCGCCAGCAGCCCCATGCGGGCCTCAGGCGATGGCTACACCTTC. Amino acids: CASSPMRASGDGYTF. The chain employs TRBV4-1 and TRBJ1-2; D unclear. This CDR3 has 15 residues. The ends were cut back, 4 bases at V and 6 bases at J, with 18 bases in the middle. The germline gives CDR1 MGHRA, CDR2 YSYEKL.

In its sample, this clonotype was seen many times. This rearrangement joins TRBV27 to TRBJ1-2, with TRBD1 matching 7 bases. The CDR3 has 15 amino acids. The V and J ends lost 4 bases and 2 bases, in that order; junction bases with no gene match: 7. CDR1 and CDR2 from the germline V gene are MNHEY and SMNVEV (reference sequence). DNA for the CDR3: TGTGCCAGCAGTTCCACAGGGGTGGGGAACTATGGCTACACCTTC. This sequence encodes CASSSTGVGNYGYTF.

There are many counts of this clonotype. The chain uses TRBV11-2 and TRBJ1-6; possible D gene TRBD1, 5 bases. V was trimmed by 1 base and J by 6 bases, leaving 16 bases between them. Germline values: CDR1 SGHAT, CDR2 FQNNGV. This CDR3 is 17 amino acids long. This chain's CDR3 is CASSLAGGGVSNSPLHF. Written as DNA, the CDR3 is TGTGCCAGCAGCTTAGCTGGGGGGGGAGTATCTAATTCACCCCTCCACTTT.

This clonotype was seen repeatedly, ten times or more. The chain is built from TRBV20-1 and TRBJ1-2, with TRBD1 matching over 7 bases. This CDR3 is built from 13 residues. The germline CDR1 and CDR2 sequences are DFQATT and SNEGSKA (reference sequence). This chain's CDR3 is CMVPGQLIYGYTF. The CDR3 bases are TGCATGGTACCGGGACAGCTCATCTATGGCTACACCTTC.

This clonotype came up many times. The chain uses TRBV20-1 and TRBJ1-5; a weak D match, TRBD1 (5 bases). Germline values: CDR1 DFQATT, CDR2 SNEGSKA (reference sequence). This CDR3 is built from 13 residues. The V and J ends lost 3 bases and 3 bases respectively, with 9 bases between them. This chain's CDR3 is CSARGPSNQPQHF. CDR3 DNA: TGCAGTGCTAGGGGACCCTCCAATCAGCCCCAGCATTTT.

This clonotype was found many times. The chain joins TRBV6-2 or TRBV6-3 to TRBJ2-1, with 9 bases matching TRBD2. CDR1 is MNHEY and CDR2 is SVGEGT in the germline V gene. The CDR3 sequence is 13 residues long. V lost 4 bases, J lost 10 bases, and 5 bases stayed unmatched. The CDR3 nucleotides read TGTGCCAGCAGTTCTTGGACTAGCGCCGAGCAGTTCTTC. Residues: CASSSWTSAEQFF.